This T cell receptor (beta chain) was recorded in a study of CXCR3-negative and CXCR3-positive naive CD8 T cells. UMI-labeled TRB cDNA libraries were prepared by 5' RACE. One entry per CDR3 protein, without DNA, is what TCRdb gives after re-calling the 5' RACE reads. Seen in this sample are 90,000 to 95,000 distinct CDR3 sequences; the ten most common clones hold 1.5% to 2%. Germline V gene data show CDR1 as MNHEY and CDR2 as SVGAGI. There are 15 residues in the CDR3. What was sequenced was naive CXCR3- CD8+ T cells from blood. Described subset: CD45RO-CCR7+CD27+CD95- naive CD8+ T cells lacking CXCR3 (TNR3-). The chain has TRBV6-5 and TRBJ2-3; no DNA is available, so the TRBD1 call from TCRdb remains unchecked. The TCR originated in a human donor in good health. Some clones in this sample may be carry-over from other donors' samples. The CDR3 here is CASSLQVDSADTQYF.